Listed here are 11 T cell receptor beta chains from one sample, sequenced in a study of cytomegalovirus exposure and HLA in healthy donors. The PCR made use of 60 Vbeta and 13 Jbeta primers. The assay was immunoSEQ multiplex PCR, and TCRdb's table has in-frame clones only and misses some. Found here are around 110,000 clones, around a tenth of them singletons; the top ten hold around 3%. Sequences were obtained from PBMCs. Source of these receptors: a man aged 30 to 45 in good health and CMV-seronegative.

This clone showed up just a few times. The rearrangement uses TRBV6-5 and TRBJ1-2, with 7 bases identical to TRBD1. The germline V gene encodes CDR1 MNHEY and CDR2 SVGAGI. The CDR3 sequence is 14 residues long. Losses at the gene ends were 6 bases for V and 4 bases for J; bases not matched to a gene: 8. CDR3 protein: CASSRTGKAYGYTF. Here the CDR3 DNA reads TGTGCCAGCAGCAGGACAGGAAAAGCCTATGGCTACACCTTC.

This chain connects TRBV7-2 to TRBJ2-7; D might be TRBD1 (6 bases). This CDR3 contains 14 residues. Trimming removed 5 bases at V and 5 bases at J, with 16 bases between. Per germline, CDR1 SGHTA and CDR2 FQGNSA. The CDR3 DNA is TGTGCCAGCAGCGTCAACGCAGGGGTGGACGAGCAGTACTTC. It is translated as CASSVNAGVDEQYF.

This clone was counted only a few times. V gene TRBV5-1 combines with J gene TRBJ2-2, with D unresolved. The CDR3 has 15 amino acids. Germline V gene data show CDR1 as SGHRS and CDR2 as YFSETQ. V lost 0 bases to trimming and J lost 2 bases, with 8 bases between them. The CDR3 is CASSLATYNTGELFF. CDR3 DNA sequence: TGCGCCAGCAGCTTGGCCACCTATAACACCGGGGAGCTGTTTTTT.

This clone occurred a few times. The rearrangement links TRBV6-5 to TRBJ2-5; D perhaps matches TRBD2 (5 bases). The CDR3 covers 13 residues. V lost 6 bases, J lost 3 bases, and 11 bases lay in between. CDR1 is MNHEY, CDR2 SVGAGI, per germline. CDR3 sequence (DNA): TGTGCCAGCAGACGGACTGAAAAAGAGACCCAGTACTTC. It yields the protein CASRRTEKETQYF.

This clone was counted only a few times. CDR3 DNA: TGTGCCAGCAGCACCGGGACAGGGAATTATGGCTACACCTTC. Its protein product is CASSTGTGNYGYTF. The chain joins TRBV5-4 to TRBJ1-2; 9 bases map to TRBD1. With 4 bases clipped from V and 5 bases from J, the junction kept 6 bases outside the gene matches. The CDR3 loop spans 14 amino acids. Germline loops: CDR1 SGHNT, CDR2 YYREEE (reference sequence).

This clone was found a few times. The chain combines TRBV29-1 with TRBJ2-3; weak D call: TRBD1 (6 bases). Germline V CDR1 and CDR2: SQVTM, ANQGSEA. V was pared by 2 bases and J by 4 bases, with 16 bases between. The CDR3 sequence is 15 residues long. The CDR3 DNA follows: TGCAGCGTTGAAATCGCAGGGGTGGGGGCAGATACGCAGTATTTT. Amino acids: CSVEIAGVGADTQYF.

This clone was observed a few times. The chain carries TRBV7-9 and TRBJ1-4; maybe TRBD1 (6 bases). Germline CDR1 SEHNR, CDR2 FQNEAQ (reference sequence). The CDR3 has 15 residues. Trimming stripped 5 bases from V and 8 bases from J, with 18 bases between. CDR3 protein: CASSPLGALREKLFF. CDR3 DNA: TGTGCCAGCAGCCCCTTGGGGGCGCTAAGGGAAAAACTGTTTTTT.

This chain uses TRBV27 with TRBJ2-7, with D tentatively TRBD1 (6 bases). The length of the CDR3 is 14 residues. Germline values: CDR1 MNHEY, CDR2 SMNVEV (reference sequence). The V end was cut by 3 bases, the J end by 3 bases, with 12 bases between. CDR3 in amino acids: CASSFRGQFYEQYF. The CDR3 DNA is TGTGCCAGCAGTTTCCGCGGACAGTTCTACGAGCAGTACTTC.

The chain combines TRBV18 with TRBJ1-3; 8 bases match TRBD1. This CDR3 is built from 16 residues. Per the germline V gene, CDR1 is KGHSH and CDR2 is LQKENI. J gave up 0 bases and V 3 bases, and 4 bases lay outside the gene matches. The CDR3 reads CASSPGQAPSGNTIYF. CDR3 bases: TGTGCCAGCTCACCGGGACAGGCCCCCTCTGGAAACACCATATATTTT.

The chain employs TRBV7-6 and TRBJ1-1; possible D gene TRBD1, 6 bases. Germline lookup yields CDR1 SGHVS and CDR2 FNYEAQ. This CDR3 contains 14 residues. V was pared by 4 bases and J by 1 base, with 10 bases between. CDR3 nucleotides: TGTGCCAGCAGCTGGGGACACAAGAACACTGAAGCTTTCTTT. Protein: CASSWGHKNTEAFF.

The V and J genes are TRBV2 and TRBJ1-3, with D maybe TRBD1 (6 bases). The CDR3 extends over 14 amino acids. V shed 4 bases and J shed 3 bases, with 10 bases lying between them. Germline V gene data show CDR1 as SNHLY and CDR2 as FYNNEI. CDR3 protein: CASSGIGGGNTIYF. DNA of the CDR3: TGTGCCAGCAGTGGAATAGGGGGTGGAAACACCATATATTTT.